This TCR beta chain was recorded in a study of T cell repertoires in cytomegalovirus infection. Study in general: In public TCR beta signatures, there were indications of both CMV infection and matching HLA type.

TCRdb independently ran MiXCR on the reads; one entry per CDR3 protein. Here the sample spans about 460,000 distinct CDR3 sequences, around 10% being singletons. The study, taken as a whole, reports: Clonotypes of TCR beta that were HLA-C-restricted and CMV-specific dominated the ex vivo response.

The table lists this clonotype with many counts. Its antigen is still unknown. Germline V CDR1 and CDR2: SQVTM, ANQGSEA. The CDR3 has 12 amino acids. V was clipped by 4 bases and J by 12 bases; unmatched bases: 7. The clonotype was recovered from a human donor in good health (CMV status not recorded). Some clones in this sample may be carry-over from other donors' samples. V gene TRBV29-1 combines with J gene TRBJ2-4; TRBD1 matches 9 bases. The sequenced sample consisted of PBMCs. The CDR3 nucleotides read TGCAGCGTTGTGGACAGGGGAATTGGTCAGTACTTC. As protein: CSVVDRGIGQYF.